The TCR beta chain under discussion was sequenced for a study of T-cell reconstitution after alpha-beta-depleted transplantation in children. This clonotype was detected a few times. Preparation of the TCRbeta library was carried out with unique molecular identifiers. One entry per CDR3 protein results from TCRdb running MiXCR on the PCR reads. Of some 520,000 distinct CDR3 sequences listed, approximately 29% are singletons. This CDR3 contains 15 residues. V was pared by 5 bases and J by 4 bases, with 17 bases between. Looked up from germline, CDR1 is LGHNA and CDR2 is YSLEER. The source is a human donor who donated a stem cell graft to a child with aplastic anemia. Material: PBMCs from the stem cell graft donor, obtained from the stem cell graft. The chain combines TRBV4-3 with TRBJ1-2; D ambiguous. CDR3 region: CASSRDGSFSYGYTF. For the CDR3, the DNA is TGCGCCAGCAGCAGAGACGGCAGCTTTAGCTATGGCTACACCTTC.